These 26 T cell receptor beta chains originate from one sample sequenced in a study of blood T cell repertoires in COVID-19. Generated by immunoSEQ multiplex PCR, the TCRdb table keeps only in-frame clones and is missing some. The table has 100,000 to 150,000 clones, around 74% seen once. The material sequenced was peripheral blood. The receptor source for this set is a man of 80 years or more with COVID-19, enrolled during active disease.

The chain is built from TRBV2 and TRBJ2-3; 7 nucleotides line up with TRBD2. Germline assignment: CDR1 SNHLY and CDR2 FYNNEI. CDR3 length: 14 residues. The V gene end was trimmed by 0 bases and the J gene end by 4 bases; junction bases not matched to a gene: 1. The CDR3 is CASSEAGGADTQYF. The CDR3 DNA reads as TGTGCCAGCAGTGAAGCGGGAGGGGCAGATACGCAGTATTTT.

The genes are TRBV13 and TRBJ2-7; weak D call: TRBD2 (6 bases). The CDR3 is made up of 18 amino acids. Germline values: CDR1 PRHDT, CDR2 FYEKMQ (reference sequence). The V gene lost 4 bases and the J gene lost 2 bases, with 24 bases spanning the gap. CDR3 in DNA: TGTGCCAGCAGCTGGGGTGGAGGGGACTCTCAAAAGCCCTACGAGCAGTACTTC. This translates into CASSWGGGDSQKPYEQYF.

Concerning this clone itself: The junction differs from germline at one of its ends, possibly a read error. This chain connects TRBV2 to TRBJ2-7, with a tentative D call TRBD2 (6 bases). CDR1 and CDR2 (germline): SNHLY, FYNNEI. This CDR3 contains 12 residues. The CDR3 protein is CASRGDSHEQYF. CDR3 nucleotides: TGTGCCAGCAGAGGGGACTCCCACGAGCAGTACTTC.

This rearrangement joins TRBV7-9 to TRBJ1-2, with D possibly TRBD1 on 6 matching bases. CDR1 and CDR2 (germline): SEHNR, FQNEAQ (reference sequence). The CDR3 totals 13 residues. With 4 bases removed from V and 7 bases from J, the gap between germline ends came to 13 bases. The CDR3 DNA reads TGTGCCAGCAGCTCCCGGGGGGCCCTTGGCTACACCTTC. Protein product: CASSSRGALGYTF.

This chain connects TRBV10-3 to TRBJ1-1, with a weak D call TRBD1 (6 bases). V lost 5 bases and J 8 bases, leaving 21 bases between the germline ends. Germline CDR1 and CDR2: ENHRY and SYGVKD. The CDR3 has 15 amino acids. The DNA for the CDR3 is TGTGCCATCAGTAAAGAAAACAGGGTACGGGGCGAAGCTTTCTTT. As protein: CAISKENRVRGEAFF.

This chain links TRBV7-9 with TRBJ2-7; 10 positions agree with TRBD1. This CDR3 is 15 amino acids long. Germline V gives CDR1 SEHNR, CDR2 FQNEAQ (reference sequence). The junction had 13 bases not matched to a gene; V was cut back by 5 bases and J by 9 bases. In nucleotides, the CDR3 is TGTGCCAGCAGCCTACTGGGACAGGGGAAGTATGGGCAGTACTTC. It is translated as CASSLLGQGKYGQYF. Full variable domain (rest looked up from reference TRBV7-9 and TRBJ2-7): DTGVSQNPRHKITKRGQNVTFRCDPISEHNRLYWYRQTLGQGPEFLTYFQNEAQLEKSRLLSDRFSAERPKGSFSTLEIQRTEQGDSAMYLCASSLLGQGKYGQYFGPGTRLTVT.

This clone was seen a few times. The chain couples TRBV10-3 to TRBJ2-1; TRBD2 aligns across 13 bases. Germline V gives CDR1 ENHRY, CDR2 SYGVKD. V was pared by 6 bases and J by 4 bases, with 6 bases of the junction left unmatched. This CDR3 region has 16 residues. The CDR3 loop is CAIRTGLAGVYNEQFF. CDR3 nucleotides: TGTGCCATCAGGACCGGACTAGCGGGAGTATACAATGAGCAGTTCTTC.

This chain joins TRBV28 and TRBJ1-1; D gene uncertain. V lost 2 bases, J lost 5 bases, and 9 bases lay in between. The CDR3 runs 13 residues. Germline loops: CDR1 MDHEN, CDR2 SYDVKM. The CDR3 reads CASSLNVLTEAFF. The CDR3 DNA is TGTGCCAGCAGTTTAAATGTGTTAACTGAAGCTTTCTTT.

This clone was counted only a few times. The chain uses TRBV6-5 and TRBJ1-5; D unresolved. Germline lookup yields CDR1 MNHEY and CDR2 SVGAGI. The V and J ends lost 4 bases and 2 bases respectively, with 9 bases between them. The CDR3 runs to 14 residues. The CDR3 region is CASSSGGGNQPQHF. Here the CDR3 DNA reads TGTGCCAGCAGTTCGGGAGGAGGCAATCAGCCCCAGCATTTT.

This rearrangement joins TRBV28 to TRBJ1-2, with a weak D call TRBD1 (5 bases). CDR3 size: 14 residues. Deletions cut 3 bases from V and 1 base from J, with 9 bases between. Germline-derived CDR1 and CDR2 are MDHEN and SYDVKM. The CDR3 region has the DNA TGTGCCAGCAGTTTTTGGGGCGATAACTATGGCTACACCTTC. Residues: CASSFWGDNYGYTF.

V gene TRBV2 combines with J gene TRBJ2-7; tentatively, D is TRBD2 (5 bases). Trimming took off 6 bases at V and 3 bases at J, with 15 bases between the two ends. CDR1 and CDR2 (germline): SNHLY, FYNNEI. The CDR3 runs 14 residues. CDR3 DNA sequence: TGTGCCAGCAGGTGGGGAGCCCCTAGCTACGAGCAGTACTTC. This sequence encodes CASRWGAPSYEQYF.

This chain uses TRBV18 with TRBJ2-7; tentatively, D is TRBD1 (6 bases). Trimming took 5 bases from V and 11 from J, leaving 16 bases between them. Germline V gene sequence: CDR1 KGHSH, CDR2 LQKENI. CDR3 size: 12 residues. This CDR3 reads CASSTSQGFEYF. The CDR3 bases are TGTGCCAGCTCAACATCACAGGGCTTCGAGTACTTC.

Only a few counts were recorded for this clone. The J gene is TRBJ2-5, the V gene TRBV4-3; 7 bases are a match to TRBD1. Looked up from germline, CDR1 is LGHNA and CDR2 is YSLEER. This CDR3 is built from 16 residues. V lost 4 bases and J lost 1; bases outside the gene matches: 9. DNA for the CDR3: TGCGCCAGCAGCCCCGGGGTGGGACAGAGCCAAGAGACCCAGTACTTC. Its protein is CASSPGVGQSQETQYF.

The V and J genes are TRBV6-5 and TRBJ2-7; 8 nucleotides agree with TRBD2. This CDR3 contains 14 residues. J lost 5 bases, V lost 8 bases, and 11 bases had no gene match. Germline CDR1 is MNHEY and CDR2 is SVGAGI. This CDR3 is CASAPGTSFDEQYF. CDR3 coding DNA: TGTGCCAGCGCCCCCGGGACTAGTTTTGACGAGCAGTACTTC.

The V call is TRBV12-3 or TRBV12-4, the J call TRBJ1-4; D uncertain. V was cut by 3 bases and J by 7 bases, with 3 bases left in between. This CDR3 has 11 amino acids. DNA for the CDR3: TGTGCCAGCAGTTTCGGTGAAAAACTGTTTTTT. Translation gives CASSFGEKLFF.

The chain employs TRBV19 and TRBJ2-1, with D unclear. Trimming stripped 1 base from V and 0 bases from J, with 10 bases between. The CDR3 is 16 residues long. Germline lookup yields CDR1 LNHDA and CDR2 SQIVND (reference sequence). The CDR3 sequence: CASSIVVSASYNEQFF. Here the CDR3 DNA reads TGTGCCAGTAGTATAGTAGTGAGCGCCTCCTACAATGAGCAGTTCTTC.

V is TRBV7-9 and J is TRBJ1-4; TRBD1 is a possible D gene (5 bases). Per germline, CDR1 SEHNR and CDR2 FQNEAQ (reference sequence). V was cut by 3 bases and J by 8 bases, with 22 bases left in between. There are 17 residues in the CDR3. Here the CDR3 DNA reads TGTGCCAGCAGCTTCACCCCCACAGGACCTCAAGGAGAAAAACTGTTTTTT. Its protein is CASSFTPTGPQGEKLFF.

This clone came up a few times. The chain combines TRBV6-5 with TRBJ2-2; D is undetermined. V lost 5 bases, J lost 2 bases, and 12 bases lay in between. CDR3 length equals 15 residues. The germline gives CDR1 MNHEY, CDR2 SVGAGI. CDR3 DNA sequence: TGTGCCAGCAGTCTGACACTTCCTAACACCGGGGAGCTGTTTTTT. Its translation: CASSLTLPNTGELFF.

The gene calls are TRBV3-1 (or the pseudogene TRBV3-2) and TRBJ1-1; D not resolved. V lost 1 base to trimming and J lost 0 bases, with 9 bases between them. This CDR3 has 15 residues. Germline assignment: CDR1 LGHDT and CDR2 YNNKEL (reference sequence). For the CDR3, the DNA is TGTGCCAGCAGCCAAGTGCGAACAGTGAACACTGAAGCTTTCTTT. Amino acids: CASSQVRTVNTEAFF.

The chain employs TRBV29-1 and TRBJ2-2; 7 bases line up with TRBD2. Trimming removed 6 bases from V and 6 bases from J; junction bases left unmatched: 10. Germline loops: CDR1 SQVTM, CDR2 ANQGSEA. This CDR3 spans 14 amino acids. The CDR3 sequence: CSVARDYESGELFF. DNA for the CDR3: TGCAGCGTAGCTCGGGACTATGAGTCCGGGGAGCTGTTTTTT.

This clone has just one count. The sample has other DNA sequences that encode this CDR3 too. The CDR3 region is CASSVSGENTEAFF. The CDR3 DNA sequence: TGTGCCAGCAGCGTAAGTGGAGAGAACACTGAAGCTTTCTTT. The chain is built from TRBV9 and TRBJ1-1; no reliable D call. The V and J ends lost 1 base and 1 base respectively, with 8 bases between them. Germline CDR1 SGDLS, CDR2 YYNGEE. This CDR3 is built from 14 residues.

The chain carries TRBV5-6 and TRBJ2-4; 7 bases line up with TRBD1. J was trimmed by 7 bases and V by 4 bases; bases with no gene match: 11. Germline CDR1 reads SGHDT; CDR2 reads YYEEEE. This CDR3 is built from 15 residues. The CDR3 spells CASSPKGAGGNIQYF. DNA for the CDR3: TGTGCCAGCAGCCCCAAGGGTGCAGGGGGTAACATTCAGTACTTC.

This clone was seen just once. The gene calls are TRBV7-8 and TRBJ2-7, with D maybe TRBD1 (5 bases). Germline V CDR1 and CDR2: SGHVS, FQNEAQ. CDR3 length: 14 residues. Trimming cost V 1 base and J 6 bases, with 13 bases left between them. The chain's CDR3 is CASSLGVRVGEQYF. The CDR3 nucleotides are TGTGCCAGCAGCTTAGGAGTCAGGGTAGGCGAGCAGTACTTC.

The rearrangement joins TRBV9 to TRBJ1-6; no firm D call. V was trimmed by 1 base and J by 7 bases, leaving 6 bases between them. Germline V gene sequence: CDR1 SGDLS, CDR2 YYNGEE. This CDR3 has 13 amino acids. CDR3 bases: TGTGCCAGCAGCGTAATGGAGAATTCACCCCTCCACTTT. Translation gives CASSVMENSPLHF.

This clone showed up just a few times. This chain connects TRBV27 to TRBJ2-5, with 11 bases fitting TRBD2. Trimming removed 6 bases from V and 5 bases from J; junction bases left unmatched: 2. Germline lookup yields CDR1 MNHEY and CDR2 SMNVEV (reference sequence). The CDR3 length is 13 residues. The CDR3 coding sequence is TGTGCCAGCAGGGCTAGCGGGGGGGAGACCCAGTACTTC. Translated, it gives CASRASGGETQYF.

The V and J genes are TRBV5-1 and TRBJ2-7, with TRBD1 identical over 7 bases. Germline-derived CDR1 and CDR2 are SGHRS and YFSETQ. The CDR3 sequence is 14 residues long. V dropped 0 bases and J dropped 3; count of bases not matched to a gene: 3. The CDR3 region has the DNA TGCGCCAGCAGCTTGGATGGACAGGACTACGAGCAGTACTTC. Protein sequence: CASSLDGQDYEQYF.